This T cell receptor beta chain was retrieved from a study of T cell changes during pregnancy in multiple sclerosis. This clone was seen a few times. CDR1 is SGHTA and CDR2 is FQGNSA in the germline V gene. CDR3 length: 14 residues. The J segment lost 4 bases and the V segment lost 5 bases, leaving 3 bases of the junction unmatched. Only in-frame clones appear in the TCRdb table, and some are missing; sequencing was by immunoSEQ multiplex PCR. The table records under 120,000 clones, 80% to 95% of them present only once. This receptor was taken from a female donor with multiple sclerosis, enrolled in a pregnancy study. The sample in question was peripheral blood, obtained after pregnancy. The chain links TRBV7-2 to TRBJ1-5; 9 nucleotides agree with TRBD1. Here the CDR3 reads CASSPGQGNQPQHF. CDR3 nucleotides: TGTGCCAGCAGCCCGGGACAGGGAAATCAGCCCCAGCATTTT.